This entry features one T cell receptor (beta chain) sequence. The repertoire was sequenced with immunoSEQ multiplex PCR; TCRdb's copy has only in-frame clones and lacks some. The sample gives about 31,000 clones, 70% to 90% of which show up once; 6% to 7.5% is in the top ten. CDR3 length: 16 residues. The V segment lost 1 base and the J segment 4 bases; nucleotides outside the gene matches: 8. The V gene's germline CDR1 is SGHNT and CDR2 YENEEA. The sample originates from a study of T cell changes during pregnancy in multiple sclerosis. The TCR was taken from a female donor with multiple sclerosis, enrolled in a pregnancy study. The sample consisted of CD8+ T cells from peripheral blood mononuclear cells, taken in the second trimester of pregnancy. The genes are TRBV11-3 and TRBJ2-3, with 7 nucleotides matching TRBD1. The CDR3 reads CASSLAGQAISDTQYF. The CDR3 DNA follows: TGTGCCAGCAGCTTAGCCGGACAGGCTATCTCAGATACGCAGTATTTT. The full variable domain, completed using reference TRBV11-3 and TRBJ2-3, is EAGVVQSPRYKIIEKKQPVAFWCNPISGHNTLYWYLQNLGQGPELLIRYENEEAVDDSQLPKDRFSAERLKGVDSTLKIQPAELGDSAVYLCASSLAGQAISDTQYFGPGTRLTVL.